The 16 T cell receptor beta chains presented below share a single source sample, sequenced in a study of cytomegalovirus exposure and HLA in healthy donors. In the PCR, 60 Vbeta and 13 Jbeta primers were used. Method: immunoSEQ multiplex PCR; TCRdb's copy keeps in-frame clones and lacks some. The profile shows more than 130,000 clones, roughly 73% of them singletons. The sequencing input was PBMCs. The receptor set was obtained from a human donor in good health.

The rearrangement joins TRBV13 to TRBJ2-3; possible D gene TRBD1, 6 bases. CDR3 size: 14 residues. Germline lookup yields CDR1 PRHDT and CDR2 FYEKMQ (reference sequence). Trimming left V 5 bases short and J 2 bases short, with 11 bases between. In nucleotides, the CDR3 is TGTGCCAGCAGCCGCGACAGGACCACAGATACGCAGTATTTT. Protein: CASSRDRTTDTQYF.

This rearrangement joins TRBV10-1 to TRBJ2-7; weak D call: TRBD2 (5 bases). Germline V gene data show CDR1 as WNHNN and CDR2 as SYGVQD (reference sequence). The CDR3 is 16 amino acids. The V and J ends lost 6 bases and 0 bases respectively, with 18 bases between them. Here the CDR3 DNA reads TGCGCCAGCAGCCCCGGAGGAAGCGGAGCCTCCTACGAGCAGTACTTC. Amino acid sequence: CASSPGGSGASYEQYF.

CDR3 coding DNA: TGTGCCATCAGTGACCCCTATCTGGCGGTAGGCCCCTACAATGAGCAGTTCTTC. This encodes CAISDPYLAVGPYNEQFF. The chain links TRBV10-3 to TRBJ2-1; D is unclear. Deletions cut 3 bases from V and 2 bases from J, with 20 bases between. The germline CDR1 and CDR2 sequences are ENHRY and SYGVKD. The CDR3 sequence is 18 residues long.

The V gene is TRBV9, the J gene TRBJ1-3; D not certain. Germline CDR1 SGDLS, CDR2 YYNGEE. V was shortened by 0 bases and J by 0 bases, with 7 bases between the two germline ends. CDR3 size: 15 residues. The CDR3 loop is CASSVGAFSGNTIYF. Written as DNA, the CDR3 is TGTGCCAGCAGCGTAGGAGCATTCTCTGGAAACACCATATATTTT. The full variable domain, completed using reference TRBV9 and TRBJ1-3, is DSGVTQTPKHLITATGQRVTLRCSPRSGDLSVYWYQQSLDQGLQFLIQYYNGEERAKGNILERFSAQQFPDLHSELNLSSLELGDSALYFCASSVGAFSGNTIYFGEGSWLTVV.

The rearrangement joins TRBV11-2 to TRBJ2-3, with 13 bases fitting TRBD2. This CDR3 region has 18 residues. Losses at the gene ends were 5 bases for V and 6 bases for J; bases not matched to a gene: 14. CDR1 and CDR2 (germline): SGHAT, FQNNGV. The CDR3 sequence is CASSPPRATSGGTDTQYF. The CDR3 bases are TGTGCCAGCAGCCCACCCCGTGCGACTAGCGGGGGGACGGATACGCAGTATTTT.

V is TRBV27 and J is TRBJ2-7, with 8 nucleotides matching TRBD1. Losses at the gene ends were 5 bases for V and 5 bases for J; bases not matched to a gene: 5. The CDR3 is 13 amino acids. The germline CDR1 and CDR2 sequences are MNHEY and SMNVEV (reference sequence). The CDR3 nucleotides read TGTGCCAGCAGTGACACAGGGGGTCACGAGCAGTACTTC. Its translation: CASSDTGGHEQYF.

The gene calls are TRBV6-5 and TRBJ2-5; D ambiguous. Trimming cost V 5 bases and J 2 bases, with 15 bases left between them. The CDR3 is made up of 15 amino acids. Per germline, CDR1 MNHEY and CDR2 SVGAGI. The CDR3 coding sequence is TGTGCCAGCAGTACGACACAGATCGAACAAGAGACCCAGTACTTC. It specifies CASSTTQIEQETQYF.

A single count supports this clone. The V and J genes are TRBV5-5 and TRBJ2-7, with D tentatively TRBD1 (6 bases). Germline loops: CDR1 SGHKS, CDR2 YYEKEE (reference sequence). Trimming left V 1 base short and J 5 bases short, with 16 bases between. The CDR3 is 15 amino acids. The CDR3 spells CASSLTGTKFHEQYF. The CDR3 coding sequence is TGTGCCAGCAGCTTGACAGGGACCAAGTTCCACGAGCAGTACTTC.

This clone was seen only a few times. V and J are TRBV19 and TRBJ1-5, with 7 nucleotides matching TRBD1. V dropped 4 bases and J dropped 5; count of bases not matched to a gene: 8. Germline CDR1 LNHDA, CDR2 SQIVND (reference sequence). CDR3 length: 15 residues. CDR3 sequence: CASSTRDRGDQPQHF. CDR3 nucleotides: TGTGCCAGTAGTACCCGGGACAGAGGAGATCAGCCCCAGCATTTT.

This chain links TRBV27 with TRBJ2-2; no reliable D call. V gave up 5 bases and J gave up 3 bases, with 7 bases separating them. The germline gives CDR1 MNHEY, CDR2 SMNVEV (reference sequence). This CDR3 region has 13 residues. This CDR3 is CASSQDYTGELFF. DNA for the CDR3: TGTGCCAGCAGTCAAGACTACACCGGGGAGCTGTTTTTT.

In its sample, this clone was seen a few times. The chain couples TRBV6-5 to TRBJ1-2; 8 bases agree with TRBD1. Germline-derived CDR1 and CDR2 are MNHEY and SVGAGI. The CDR3 length is 14 residues. With V trimmed by 5 bases and J by 5 bases, 7 bases remained unmatched. The CDR3 loop reads CASSPQGGKYGYTF. CDR3 coding DNA: TGTGCCAGCAGTCCACAGGGGGGGAAATATGGCTACACCTTC.

The chain carries TRBV6-6 and TRBJ1-2; possible D gene TRBD1, 6 bases. Looked up from germline, CDR1 is MNHNY and CDR2 is SVGAGI (reference sequence). With 7 bases removed from V and 4 bases from J, the gap between germline ends came to 10 bases. The CDR3 spans 12 residues. The CDR3 DNA follows: TGTGCCAGCACCTCACAGGGCTATGGCTACACCTTC. Protein sequence: CASTSQGYGYTF.

The J gene is TRBJ1-3, the V gene TRBV4-1; D is ambiguous. V was cut by 3 bases and J by 0 bases, with 21 bases left in between. The length of the CDR3 is 19 residues. Germline V gene sequence: CDR1 MGHRA, CDR2 YSYEKL. The CDR3 DNA reads TGCGCCAGCAGCCATCCGCCGGCGGGCCCGGACGTCTCTGGAAACACCATATATTTT. Translation: CASSHPPAGPDVSGNTIYF.

This chain uses TRBV2 with TRBJ2-7, with TRBD2 identical over 7 bases. The CDR3 runs 15 residues. Germline V gene sequence: CDR1 SNHLY, CDR2 FYNNEI. Trimming took 2 bases from V and 3 from J; bases not matched to a gene: 7. The CDR3 nucleotides are TGTGCCAGCAGTGAAACTGGCGGGAGTGGCTACGAGCAGTACTTC. The encoded protein is CASSETGGSGYEQYF. Variable domain in full (rest from reference TRBV2 and TRBJ2-7): EPEVTQTPSHQVTQMGQEVILRCVPISNHLYFYWYRQILGQKVEFLVSFYNNEISEKSEIFDDQFSVERPDGSNFTLKIRSTKLEDSAMYFCASSETGGSGYEQYFGPGTRLTVT.

This chain uses TRBV5-4 with TRBJ2-1; maybe TRBD1 (6 bases). Trimming left V 7 bases short and J 10 bases short, with 15 bases between. CDR3 length: 12 amino acids. Germline CDR1 reads SGHNT; CDR2 reads YYREEE (reference sequence). The CDR3 region has the DNA TGTGCCAGCGTCCAGGACAGTGGGGAGCAGTTCTTC. Protein: CASVQDSGEQFF.

The chain links TRBV18 to TRBJ2-2; D gene uncertain. The germline V gene has CDR1 KGHSH and CDR2 LQKENI. The CDR3 sequence is 16 residues long. With 0 bases removed from V and 1 base from J, the gap between germline ends came to 9 bases. The CDR3: CASSPPTGLNTGELFF. The CDR3 coding sequence is TGTGCCAGCTCACCACCTACCGGGTTGAACACCGGGGAGCTGTTTTTT. The complete variable domain, with remaining parts taken from reference TRBV18 and TRBJ2-2, reads NAGVMQNPRHLVRRRGQEARLRCSPMKGHSHVYWYRQLPEEGLKFMVYLQKENIIDESGMPKERFSAEFPKEGPSILRIQQVVRGDSAAYFCASSPPTGLNTGELFFGEGSRLTVL.